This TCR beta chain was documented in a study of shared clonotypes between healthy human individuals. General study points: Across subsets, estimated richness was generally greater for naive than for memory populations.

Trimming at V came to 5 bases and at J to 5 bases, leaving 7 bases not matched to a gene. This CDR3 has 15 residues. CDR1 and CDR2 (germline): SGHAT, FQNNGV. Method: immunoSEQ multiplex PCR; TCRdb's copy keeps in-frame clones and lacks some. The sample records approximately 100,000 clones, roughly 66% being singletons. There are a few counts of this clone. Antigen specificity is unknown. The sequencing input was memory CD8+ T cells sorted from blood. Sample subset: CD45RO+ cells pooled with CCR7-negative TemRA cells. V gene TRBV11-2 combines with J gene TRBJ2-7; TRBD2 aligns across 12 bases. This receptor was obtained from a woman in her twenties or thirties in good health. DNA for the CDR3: TGTGCCAGCAGCCCCGGGACTAGCGGGTTAAACGAGCAGTACTTC. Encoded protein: CASSPGTSGLNEQYF.